This TCR beta chain was retrieved from a study of patients and donors after allogeneic stem cell transplantation. TCRdb passed the RT-PCR reads through MiXCR, listing each CDR3 protein once. The data contain hundreds of thousands of distinct CDR3 sequences, under 20% of them singletons. Germline V gives CDR1 SGHRS, CDR2 YFSETQ. This CDR3 region has 15 residues. Trimming cost V 4 bases and J 4 bases; bases outside gene matches: 5. This chain connects TRBV5-1 to TRBJ2-1, with 10 bases aligning to TRBD2. The sequenced sample consisted of blood, either unsorted or a sorted T cell fraction (not recorded which). This TCR was sampled from a human donor who was either an allogeneic HSCT recipient or a stem cell or donor lymphocyte infusion donor (not recorded which). It is not recorded whose cells these are; they may come from a transplant donor. Here the CDR3 DNA reads TGCGCCAGCAGCCATCTAGCGGGGGAGTACAATGAGCAGTTCTTC. It encodes CASSHLAGEYNEQFF.